The 6 T cell receptor beta chains presented below share a single source sample, sequenced in a study of molecular identifiers for immune sequencing clone quantification (dated by TCRdb to 2016 to 2019). Libraries were constructed by PCR. Reads for this sample came from a NextSeq 500. TCRdb took the public reads, trimmed them with fastp at Q25, ran MiXCR for clone calling and kept in-frame beta chains. One record per CDR3 amino acid sequence lists the most common genes and DNA. This sample lists nearly 55,000 distinct CDR3 sequences; just over 35% were detected once. 3% to 4% of the sample is taken by the ten largest. The sample consisted of naive CD8+ T cells from blood, with Jurkat cell RNA spiked in. This specimen's cell subset or site label, interpreted: FACS-sorted CD8+CD4-CCR7+CD45RA+ naive T cells. These receptor sequences come from a human donor in good health. Some libraries in this study had Jurkat cell RNA spiked in.

This clonotype turned up a few times. The chain is built from TRBV7-3 and TRBJ2-1; TRBD2 aligns across 9 bases. The CDR3 is 16 amino acids. Germline V CDR1 and CDR2: SGHTA, FQGTGA. The J segment lost 0 bases and the V segment lost 3 bases, leaving 3 bases of the junction unmatched. The CDR3 DNA is TGTGCCAGCAGCTTGAGCGGGGGGAGCTCCTACAATGAGCAGTTCTTC. This translates into CASSLSGGSSYNEQFF.

The genes are TRBV19 and TRBJ1-4; D unclear. The V end lost 3 bases, the J end lost 0 bases, and 5 bases lay between the germline ends. Looked up from germline, CDR1 is LNHDA and CDR2 is SQIVND (reference sequence). CDR3 length: 14 amino acids. CDR3 in amino acids: CASSMAATNEKLFF. The CDR3 region has the DNA TGTGCCAGTAGTATGGCGGCAACTAATGAAAAACTGTTTTTT.

This chain connects TRBV15 to TRBJ2-3, with D hard to call. CDR3 length: 14 amino acids. V lost 3 bases and J lost 1, with 8 bases in between. Germline loops: CDR1 LNHNV, CDR2 YYDKDF (reference sequence). CDR3 bases: TGTGCCACCAGCAGTATGATGGGCACAGATACGCAGTATTTT. Its translation: CATSSMMGTDTQYF.

This clonotype was seen only a few times. The chain carries TRBV11-2 and TRBJ2-1; 8 positions match TRBD2. V dropped 3 bases and J dropped 4; count of bases not matched to a gene: 14. There are 18 residues in the CDR3. Germline V gene sequence: CDR1 SGHAT, CDR2 FQNNGV. CDR3 amino acids: CASSFLAGGSLEYNEQFF. CDR3 sequence (DNA): TGTGCCAGCAGCTTTCTGGCGGGGGGCTCCCTCGAATACAATGAGCAGTTCTTC. The variable domain in full, completed from reference TRBV11-2 and TRBJ2-1, reads EAGVAQSPRYKIIEKRQSVAFWCNPISGHATLYWYQQILGQGPKLLIQFQNNGVVDDSQLPKDRFSAERLKGVDSTLKIQPAKLEDSAVYLCASSFLAGGSLEYNEQFFGPGTRLTVL.

This clonotype was observed at least ten times. This sequence joins TRBV28 and TRBJ2-6; maybe TRBD2 (6 bases). CDR1 and CDR2 from the germline V gene are MDHEN and SYDVKM. V lost 3 bases, J lost 0 bases, and 12 bases lay in between. The CDR3 loop spans 17 amino acids. The CDR3 reads CASSLEGGSSGANVLTF. The DNA for the CDR3 is TGTGCCAGCAGTTTGGAGGGAGGATCCTCTGGGGCCAACGTCCTGACTTTC.

Concerning this clonotype: This may come from a read error, since a much larger clone is one base off. J is TRBJ2-5 and V is TRBV5-1, with D tentatively TRBD1 or TRBD2 (5 bases each). This CDR3 is built from 15 residues. CDR1 SGHRS and CDR2 YFSETQ come from the germline V gene. The CDR3 protein is CASSPLGRTQEPQYF. In DNA form, the CDR3 reads TGCGCCAGCAGCCCGCTGGGACGTACCCAAGAGCCCCAGTACTTC.